Following are 11 T cell receptor beta chains from one sample sequenced in a study of T cells in Graves' hyperthyroidism and ophthalmopathy (dated by TCRdb to the late 2010s). The receptor library was made with multiplex PCR. For sequencing, an Illumina HiSeq 2000 was employed. The TCR beta CDR3 regions were amplified from the RNA transcripts. The TCR CDR3 was subjected to a first round of RT-PCR using the HTBI primer set and the Qiagen OneStep RT-PCR kit. TCRdb trimmed public reads at Q25 via fastp, called clones via MiXCR and kept in-frame beta chains. Every distinct CDR3 protein forms one entry, paired with its most common genes and DNA. Counted in this sample were about 480,000 distinct CDR3 sequences; approximately 15% of them appeared once. The ten largest clones represent over 15% of the sample. The sequenced sample consisted of blood. The receptors originated from a woman under 30 with Graves' hyperthyroidism.

This clonotype appeared a few times. The DNA for the CDR3 is TGTGCCAGTAGTGGCGGGACAGGGTACTTCCATGAGCAGTTCTTC. It specifies CASSGGTGYFHEQFF. The chain carries TRBV19 and TRBJ2-1; 9 bases are a match to TRBD1. Germline V gene data show CDR1 as LNHDA and CDR2 as SQIVND (reference sequence). The CDR3 loop spans 15 amino acids. Trimming cost V 5 bases and J 8 bases; bases outside gene matches: 10.

The chain couples TRBV19 to TRBJ1-3; 7 bases are shared with TRBD1. The V and J ends lost 5 bases and 1 base, in that order; junction bases with no gene match: 8. The CDR3 covers 16 residues. From germline, CDR1 is LNHDA and CDR2 SQIVND (reference sequence). As DNA, the CDR3 is TGTGCCAGTAGTGCCCGCTTGACAGGGTCTGGAAACACCATATATTTT. Protein product: CASSARLTGSGNTIYF.

This clonotype occurred many times. The gene calls are TRBV14 and TRBJ2-7; D call uncertain. The germline V and J ends were trimmed by 1 base and 3 bases, with 4 bases remaining between them. The CDR3 consists of 12 residues. Germline CDR1 reads SGHDN; CDR2 reads FVKESK. The CDR3 DNA reads as TGTGCCAGCAGCCAAGTTGTCTACGAGCAGTACTTC. Amino acids: CASSQVVYEQYF.

This clonotype turned up a few times. V usage is TRBV14 and J usage is TRBJ2-1; TRBD2 agrees at 10 bases. V dropped 3 bases and J dropped 6; count of bases not matched to a gene: 14. Germline assignment: CDR1 SGHDN and CDR2 FVKESK. The CDR3 is 18 residues long. CDR3 in amino acids: CASSQPPLGLATSNEQFF. The CDR3 DNA follows: TGTGCCAGCAGCCAGCCCCCCCTGGGACTAGCGACTAGCAATGAGCAGTTCTTC.

The chain couples TRBV7-9 to TRBJ1-3; D is possibly TRBD1 (6 bases). Trimming pared 7 bases from V and 0 bases from J, leaving 16 bases between. CDR1 and CDR2 (germline): SEHNR, FQNEAQ (reference sequence). This CDR3 is 16 amino acids long. The CDR3 region is CASTGGGLYSGNTIYF. CDR3 coding DNA: TGTGCCAGCACCGGGGGGGGCTTGTACTCTGGAAACACCATATATTTT.

This clonotype was detected many times. CDR3 in amino acids: CASSEEGGDEKLFF. CDR3 coding DNA: TGTGCCAGCAGTGAGGAAGGGGGGGACGAAAAACTGTTTTTT. The chain carries TRBV2 and TRBJ1-4; D might be TRBD1 (6 bases). The V gene's germline CDR1 is SNHLY and CDR2 FYNNEI. The CDR3 loop spans 14 amino acids. Trimming left V 3 bases short and J 8 bases short, with 13 bases between. Drawing the rest from reference TRBV2 and TRBJ1-4, the complete variable domain is EPEVTQTPSHQVTQMGQEVILRCVPISNHLYFYWYRQILGQKVEFLVSFYNNEISEKSEIFDDQFSVERPDGSNFTLKIRSTKLEDSAMYFCASSEEGGDEKLFFGSGTQLSVL.

The chain combines TRBV30 with TRBJ1-2; D is possibly TRBD1 (6 bases). Germline V gene data show CDR1 as GTSNPN and CDR2 as SVGIG (reference sequence). The CDR3 is 15 amino acids. V lost 4 bases to trimming and J lost 0 bases, with 15 bases between them. CDR3 in amino acids: CAWTRWTATNYGYTF. The DNA of the CDR3 is TGTGCCTGGACAAGATGGACAGCAACTAACTATGGCTACACCTTC.

The rearrangement uses TRBV30 and TRBJ1-3; no definite D call. CDR1 and CDR2 (germline): GTSNPN, SVGIG (reference sequence). The CDR3 consists of 13 residues. The germline V and J ends were trimmed by 4 bases and 1 base, with 8 bases remaining between them. The CDR3 spells CAWMGGSGNTIYF. CDR3 in DNA: TGTGCCTGGATGGGAGGATCTGGAAACACCATATATTTT.

The genes are TRBV27 and TRBJ2-1; 7 positions agree with TRBD1. CDR3 length: 14 residues. The V gene end was trimmed by 8 bases and the J gene end by 4 bases; junction bases not matched to a gene: 8. Germline values: CDR1 MNHEY, CDR2 SMNVEV (reference sequence). The DNA of the CDR3 is TGTGCCAGCTGCACAGGGGCTAATTACAATGAGCAGTTCTTC. It is translated as CASCTGANYNEQFF.

This clonotype was observed many times. The V call is TRBV6-1, the J call TRBJ2-5, with a weak D call TRBD1 (5 bases). The germline V gene encodes CDR1 MNHNS and CDR2 SASEGT. The CDR3 contains 13 residues. The germline V and J ends were trimmed by 3 bases and 4 bases, with 9 bases remaining between them. The CDR3 reads CASSDRVGETQYF. CDR3 nucleotides: TGTGCCAGCAGTGACAGGGTAGGAGAGACCCAGTACTTC.

The chain joins TRBV20-1 to TRBJ2-1, with no clear D. This CDR3 contains 11 residues. Germline CDR1 is DFQATT and CDR2 is SNEGSKA (reference sequence). The V and J ends lost 7 bases and 5 bases respectively, with 9 bases between them. CDR3 region: CSGPRDNEQFF. The DNA for the CDR3 is TGCAGTGGTCCTAGGGACAATGAGCAGTTCTTC.